Presented here are 30 T cell receptor beta chains from one specimen sequenced in a study of preoperative IRX-2 immunotherapy in early breast cancer. Documented treatment: preoperative locoregional IRX-2 cytokine immunotherapy. Sequencing was performed with immunoSEQ multiplex PCR; in TCRdb, only in-frame clones are kept and a portion is missing. The table lists roughly 42,000 clones, 77% of them singletons. The sample consisted of tumor tissue, taken after IRX-2 immunotherapy. These receptors came from a human donor with breast cancer.

The V gene is TRBV5-1, the J gene TRBJ2-2; D remains ambiguous. The length of the CDR3 is 16 residues. V was shortened by 1 base and J by 5 bases, with 15 bases between the two germline ends. Germline values: CDR1 SGHRS, CDR2 YFSETQ. This chain's CDR3 is CASSLKTIPGTGELFF. The CDR3 DNA follows: TGCGCCAGCAGCTTGAAAACCATCCCTGGAACCGGGGAGCTGTTTTTT.

This rearrangement joins TRBV7-7 to TRBJ2-1; 15 nucleotides match TRBD2. Germline V lookup: CDR1 SSHAT, CDR2 FNYEAQ (reference sequence). Trimming took 9 bases from V and 2 from J; bases not matched to a gene: 11. CDR3 length equals 18 residues. The CDR3 sequence is CARSRGLAGGGTYNEQFF. The CDR3 region has the DNA TGTGCCAGGAGTCGGGGACTAGCGGGAGGTGGGACCTACAATGAGCAGTTCTTC.

The chain uses TRBV19 and TRBJ2-1; TRBD2 matches at 8 bases. CDR1 and CDR2 (germline): LNHDA, SQIVND (reference sequence). With 7 bases clipped from V and 5 bases from J, the junction kept 4 bases outside the gene matches. The CDR3 sequence is 13 residues long. The CDR3 DNA is TGTGCCAGTAATAGCGGGGCGGACAATGAGCAGTTCTTC. This translates into CASNSGADNEQFF.

The chain carries TRBV15 and TRBJ2-1, with 8 bases that match TRBD1. The CDR3 extends over 18 amino acids. Germline assignment: CDR1 LNHNV and CDR2 YYDKDF (reference sequence). V shed 5 bases and J 3 bases; nucleotides not matched to a gene: 15. CDR3 in amino acids: CATSGVATWDRFYNEQFF. In DNA, the CDR3 is TGTGCCACCAGCGGAGTGGCAACCTGGGACAGGTTCTACAATGAGCAGTTCTTC.

The chain is built from TRBV19 and TRBJ2-1, with D perhaps matching TRBD1 (6 bases). Germline V gene sequence: CDR1 LNHDA, CDR2 SQIVND (reference sequence). The CDR3 totals 13 residues. The ends were cut back, 0 bases at V and 11 bases at J, with 11 bases in the middle. CDR3 DNA: TGTGCCAGTAGTATAGACCGGGACACCCAGCAGTTCTTC. The encoded protein is CASSIDRDTQQFF.

J is TRBJ2-5 and V is TRBV11-1; D tentatively reads TRBD1 or TRBD2 (6 bases each). The CDR3 has 14 amino acids. Looked up from germline, CDR1 is SGHAT and CDR2 is FQDESV (reference sequence). Trimming removed 3 bases from V and 5 bases from J, with 13 bases in between. CDR3 sequence: CASSFRGRRETQYF. The CDR3 coding sequence is TGTGCCAGCAGCTTCCGGGGGCGCAGGGAGACCCAGTACTTC.

The chain has TRBV14 and TRBJ2-5; possible D gene TRBD2, 6 bases. Trimming took off 4 bases at V and 8 bases at J, with 20 bases between the two ends. Germline values: CDR1 SGHDN, CDR2 FVKESK. The CDR3 contains 15 residues. The CDR3 loop reads CASSPRGGSPETQYF. The CDR3 DNA sequence: TGTGCCAGCAGCCCGAGGGGAGGTTCCCCAGAAACCCAGTACTTC.

The CDR3 DNA reads TGTGCCTGGAGCCCATTAGGGGATCAGCCCCAGCATTTT. Residues: CAWSPLGDQPQHF. V and J are TRBV30 and TRBJ1-5; the D gene is possibly TRBD1 (5 bases). Trimming stripped 3 bases from V and 5 bases from J, with 11 bases between. The CDR3 has 13 amino acids. Germline values: CDR1 GTSNPN, CDR2 SVGIG (reference sequence).

The chain has TRBV7-1 and TRBJ1-5; the match to TRBD1 covers 8 bases. TRBV7-1 is designated an ORF whose function remains uncertain. CDR3 length: 15 residues. V shed 5 bases, J shed 3 bases, and the junction held 6 bases outside the gene matches. In DNA, the CDR3 is TGTGCCAGCAGCCCGGGACAGGCCCCCAATCAGCCCCAGCATTTT. Residues: CASSPGQAPNQPQHF.

This rearrangement joins TRBV7-6 to TRBJ2-7; TRBD2 agrees at 7 bases. V was clipped by 3 bases and J by 5 bases; unmatched bases: 7. CDR3 length: 14 amino acids. The germline CDR1 and CDR2 sequences are SGHVS and FNYEAQ. The CDR3 sequence is CASSLDGRWHEQYF. In DNA form, the CDR3 reads TGTGCCAGCAGCTTGGACGGGAGGTGGCACGAGCAGTACTTC.

The V and J genes are TRBV28 and TRBJ1-2; the D gene is possibly TRBD1 (5 bases). Trimming shortened V by 5 bases and J by 14 bases, and 18 bases separated the two germline ends. The germline CDR1 and CDR2 sequences are MDHEN and SYDVKM. The CDR3 extends over 12 amino acids. The CDR3 spells CASSPGGDRRTF. CDR3 bases: TGTGCCAGCAGTCCCGGGGGGGATCGAAGGACCTTC.

The CDR3 DNA reads as TGTGCCATCAGTGAGCCGGGCAGCAATCAGCCCCAGCATTTT. Translated: CAISEPGSNQPQHF. The rearrangement uses TRBV10-3 and TRBJ1-5; D not resolved. Per the germline V gene, CDR1 is ENHRY and CDR2 is SYGVKD. The length of the CDR3 is 14 residues. V was cut by 2 bases and J by 1 base, with 6 bases left in between.

This chain connects TRBV1 to TRBJ1-6. TRBV1 is termed a pseudogene. This CDR3 has 15 amino acids. The CDR3 region has the DNA TGCGCCAGCAGCCATGAGGGCGGGGATCTTTCACCCCTCCACTTT. Translation: CASSHEGGDLSPLHF.

The rearrangement links TRBV29-1 to TRBJ2-4; 10 positions match TRBD1. The CDR3 is 14 residues long. V was pared by 7 bases and J by 1 base, with 4 bases of the junction left unmatched. Per the germline V gene, CDR1 is SQVTM and CDR2 is ANQGSEA. For the CDR3, the DNA is TGCAGCGCCGGGACAGGGGTGGCCAAAAACATTCAGTACTTC. This translates into CSAGTGVAKNIQYF.

In this sample, this clone turned up a few times. The chain combines TRBV11-3 with TRBJ1-2, with a possible D match to TRBD1 (5 bases). The germline gives CDR1 SGHNT, CDR2 YENEEA. V shed 3 bases and J shed 4 bases, with 12 bases lying between them. The length of the CDR3 is 14 residues. CDR3 coding DNA: TGTGCCAGCAGCTTGGGGCCAGGAAGCTATGGCTACACCTTC. It translates to CASSLGPGSYGYTF.

CDR3 sequence reads: CASSILPSGMYNEQFF. As DNA, the CDR3 is TGTGCCAGTAGTATCCTCCCTAGCGGGATGTACAATGAGCAGTTCTTC. The chain uses TRBV19 and TRBJ2-1, with 9 bases fitting TRBD2. This CDR3 has 16 amino acids. The J segment lost 4 bases and the V segment lost 3 bases, leaving 7 bases of the junction unmatched. CDR1 and CDR2 from the germline V gene are LNHDA and SQIVND (reference sequence).

The V and J genes are TRBV19 and TRBJ2-7; 8 nucleotides agree with TRBD2. Losses at the gene ends were 5 bases for V and 0 bases for J; bases not matched to a gene: 12. From germline, CDR1 is LNHDA and CDR2 SQIVND (reference sequence). The CDR3 runs 17 residues. The CDR3 region is CASSRGLAGGLSYEQYF. The DNA for the CDR3 is TGTGCCAGTAGTCGCGGTTTGGCGGGGGGCCTCTCCTACGAGCAGTACTTC.

CDR3 DNA: TGCAGCGTCGAGGGGGCCGAGAACACTGAAGCTTTCTTT. Amino acids: CSVEGAENTEAFF. This chain joins TRBV29-1 and TRBJ1-1; 7 bases align to TRBD1. Germline V lookup: CDR1 SQVTM, CDR2 ANQGSEA. The CDR3 spans 13 residues. J was trimmed by 1 base and V by 6 bases; bases with no gene match: 5.

In its sample, this clone was seen a few times. The chain couples TRBV6-8 to TRBJ2-7, with D possibly being TRBD1 (7 bases). Per the germline V gene, CDR1 is MNHGY and CDR2 is SAAAGT. V was shortened by 8 bases and J by 4 bases, with 12 bases between the two germline ends. The CDR3 runs to 12 residues. The CDR3 reads CASRGTAYEQYF. DNA for the CDR3: TGTGCCAGCCGGGGGACAGCTTACGAGCAGTACTTC.

The chain has TRBV19 and TRBJ1-5; D unresolved. The CDR3 is made up of 15 amino acids. Trimming cost V 4 bases and J 1 base, with 11 bases left between them. Per germline, CDR1 LNHDA and CDR2 SQIVND (reference sequence). The CDR3 region is CASSTVGSSNQPQHF. CDR3 in DNA: TGTGCCAGTAGTACGGTGGGCTCGAGCAATCAGCCCCAGCATTTT.

The rearrangement uses TRBV6-8 and TRBJ2-7; 7 positions match TRBD1. Germline trimming cut 1 base from V and 4 bases from J; bases unmatched to any gene: 4. Germline V gene lookup returns CDR1 MNHGY and CDR2 SAAAGT. This CDR3 region has 14 residues. This CDR3 reads CASSYYRGQYEQYF. CDR3 sequence (DNA): TGTGCCAGCAGTTACTACAGGGGTCAGTACGAGCAGTACTTC.

The V and J genes are TRBV18 and TRBJ1-6; tentatively, D is TRBD1 (6 bases). V was trimmed by 2 bases and J by 6 bases, leaving 8 bases between them. CDR1 and CDR2 from the germline V gene are KGHSH and LQKENI. The CDR3 has 14 residues. The CDR3 region is CASSPGGGNSPLHF. For the CDR3, the DNA is TGTGCCAGCTCACCAGGAGGGGGTAATTCACCCCTCCACTTT.

This chain uses TRBV19 with TRBJ2-7, with 8 bases fitting TRBD1. Germline loops: CDR1 LNHDA, CDR2 SQIVND (reference sequence). The CDR3 covers 18 residues. The V gene end was trimmed by 4 bases and the J gene end by 2 bases; junction bases not matched to a gene: 16. CDR3 sequence (DNA): TGTGCCAGTAGTACGCGACAGGGGTCAGCTACCCCCCCCTACGAGCAGTACTTC. Translation gives CASSTRQGSATPPYEQYF.

The chain is built from TRBV6-9 and TRBJ1-6; tentatively, D is TRBD1 (5 bases). With 4 bases removed from V and 8 bases from J, the gap between germline ends came to 12 bases. The germline gives CDR1 MNHGY, CDR2 SVAAGI. CDR3 length: 14 residues. The CDR3 region has the DNA TGTGCCAGCAGTTGGTATGGGGGTGATTCACCCCTCCACTTT. Its protein is CASSWYGGDSPLHF.

This chain links TRBV5-1 with TRBJ1-2, with 8 bases matching TRBD1. The germline V gene encodes CDR1 SGHRS and CDR2 YFSETQ. V lost 4 bases, J lost 3 bases, and 5 bases stayed unmatched. CDR3 length equals 14 residues. The CDR3 is CASSESGQDYGYTF. In nucleotides, the CDR3 is TGCGCCAGCAGCGAATCGGGACAGGACTATGGCTACACCTTC.

This sequence joins TRBV6-8 and TRBJ1-2, with D unclear. The CDR3 is 16 amino acids. Per germline, CDR1 MNHGY and CDR2 SAAAGT. The V end lost 0 bases, the J end lost 3 bases, and 14 bases lay between the germline ends. CDR3 in DNA: TGTGCCAGCAGTTACTCGATCTACGAGAGTCACTATGGCTACACCTTC. Translated: CASSYSIYESHYGYTF.

J is TRBJ1-1 and V is TRBV19, with 9 nucleotides matching TRBD1. The J segment lost 0 bases and the V segment lost 5 bases, leaving 4 bases of the junction unmatched. The CDR3 covers 15 residues. Germline-derived CDR1 and CDR2 are LNHDA and SQIVND (reference sequence). CDR3: CASSVTGGMNTEAFF. In DNA form, the CDR3 reads TGTGCCAGTAGTGTAACAGGGGGCATGAACACTGAAGCTTTCTTT.

The rearrangement links TRBV6-8 to TRBJ2-1; tentatively, D is TRBD1 or TRBD2 (5 bases each). The CDR3 runs 15 residues. The germline V gene has CDR1 MNHGY and CDR2 SAAAGT. V was shortened by 5 bases and J by 2 bases, with 13 bases between the two germline ends. The CDR3 protein is CASSPRDGAYNEQFF. CDR3 in DNA: TGTGCCAGCAGTCCCCGGGACGGAGCCTACAATGAGCAGTTCTTC.

This chain connects TRBV7-2 to TRBJ2-1; D possibly matches TRBD1 or TRBD2 (5 bases each). This CDR3 contains 18 residues. Trimming took 5 bases from V and 1 from J, leaving 21 bases between them. Germline assignment: CDR1 SGHTA and CDR2 FQGNSA. As DNA, the CDR3 is TGTGCCAGCAGCGCAGGGTGGGGTGGGGGTAAATCCTACAATGAGCAGTTCTTC. It codes for CASSAGWGGGKSYNEQFF.

This rearrangement joins TRBV5-1 to TRBJ2-1; TRBD2 aligns across 7 bases. The CDR3 loop spans 15 amino acids. Germline CDR1 and CDR2: SGHRS and YFSETQ. V trimming: 3 bases; J trimming: 6 bases; junction bases outside the gene matches: 9. The CDR3 region is CASSSAAGISNEQFF. The CDR3 coding sequence is TGCGCCAGCAGCTCAGCAGCGGGGATATCCAATGAGCAGTTCTTC.